This record looks at one T cell receptor beta chain sequence and its context. This record belongs to a study of blood T cell repertoires in COVID-19. Data came from immunoSEQ multiplex PCR; TCRdb stores just in-frame clones and leaves some out. The repertoire holds about 310,000 clones, with approximately 90% as singletons. V gave up 6 bases and J gave up 7 bases, with 9 bases separating them. This CDR3 region has 10 residues. The germline V gene encodes CDR1 SQVTM and CDR2 ANQGSEA. The gene calls are TRBV29-1 and TRBJ1-2; the D is unclear. The sequencing input was PBMCs or T cells enriched from blood (not recorded which). The source of this sequence is a woman between 18 and 30 years old who had recovered from COVID-19. This chain's CDR3 is CSVGSGGYTF. CDR3 DNA sequence: TGCAGCGTCGGTAGCGGTGGCTACACCTTC.